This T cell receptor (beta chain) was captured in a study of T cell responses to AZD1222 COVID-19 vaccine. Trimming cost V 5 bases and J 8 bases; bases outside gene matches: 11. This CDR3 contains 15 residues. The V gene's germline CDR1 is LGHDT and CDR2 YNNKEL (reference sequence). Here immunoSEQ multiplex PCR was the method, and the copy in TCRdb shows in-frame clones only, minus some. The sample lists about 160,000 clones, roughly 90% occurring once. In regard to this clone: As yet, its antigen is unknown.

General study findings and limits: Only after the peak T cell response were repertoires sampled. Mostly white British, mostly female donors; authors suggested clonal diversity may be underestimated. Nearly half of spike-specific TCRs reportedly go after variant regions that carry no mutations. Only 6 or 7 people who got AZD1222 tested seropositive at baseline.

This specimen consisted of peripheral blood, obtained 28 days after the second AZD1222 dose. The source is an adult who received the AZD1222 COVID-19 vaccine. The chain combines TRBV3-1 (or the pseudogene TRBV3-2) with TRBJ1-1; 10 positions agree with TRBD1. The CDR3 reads CASSAPGTGAREAFF. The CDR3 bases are TGTGCCAGCAGCGCACCCGGGACAGGGGCGAGGGAAGCTTTCTTT.